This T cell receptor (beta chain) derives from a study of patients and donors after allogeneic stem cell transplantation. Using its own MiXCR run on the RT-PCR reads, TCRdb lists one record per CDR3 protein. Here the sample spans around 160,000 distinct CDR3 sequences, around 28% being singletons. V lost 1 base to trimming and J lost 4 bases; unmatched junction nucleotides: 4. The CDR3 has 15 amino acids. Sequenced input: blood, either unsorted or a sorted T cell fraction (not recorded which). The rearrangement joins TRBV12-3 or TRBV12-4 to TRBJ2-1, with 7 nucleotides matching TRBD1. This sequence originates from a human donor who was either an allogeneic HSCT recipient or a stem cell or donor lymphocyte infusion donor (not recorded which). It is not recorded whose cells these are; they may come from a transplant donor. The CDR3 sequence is CASSLGQGSYNEQFF. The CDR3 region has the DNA TGTGCCAGCAGTTTAGGACAGGGCTCTTACAATGAGCAGTTCTTC.